This T cell receptor beta chain was obtained from a study of cytomegalovirus exposure and HLA in healthy donors. Study-wide results and limits: The authors later linked a missense DCLRE1C variant to TCR beta V- and J-gene trimming. Using the classifier, cytomegalovirus status was reportedly diagnosed with high specificity and sensitivity.

For this clone: Antigen unknown.

The PCR ran on 60 Vbeta and 13 Jbeta primers. Repertoires were generated with immunoSEQ multiplex PCR, while TCRdb's copy carries only in-frame clones and drops some. The sample holds about 150,000 clones, 80% seen once. V was shortened by 3 bases and J by 2 bases, with 14 bases between the two germline ends. The CDR3 contains 15 residues. Germline V gene data show CDR1 as SGHTA and CDR2 as FQGNSA. This clonotype was sampled from a man under 40 in good health and CMV-seronegative. This sequence joins TRBV7-2 and TRBJ2-7; D not resolved. The specimen was PBMCs. The CDR3 nucleotides read TGTGCCAGCAGCTTTAAGAGCGACCCGACCTACGAGCAGTACTTC. Translation: CASSFKSDPTYEQYF.